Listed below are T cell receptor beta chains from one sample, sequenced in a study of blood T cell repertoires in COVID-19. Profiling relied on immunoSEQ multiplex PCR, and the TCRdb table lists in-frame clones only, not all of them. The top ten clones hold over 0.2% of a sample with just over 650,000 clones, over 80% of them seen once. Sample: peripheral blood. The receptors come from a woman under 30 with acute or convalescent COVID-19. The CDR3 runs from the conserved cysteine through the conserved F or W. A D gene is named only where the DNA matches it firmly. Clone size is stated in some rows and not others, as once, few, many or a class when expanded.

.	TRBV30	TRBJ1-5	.	CAWSVPGGAQPNQPQHF	TGTGCCTGGAGTGTACCCGGAGGGGCCCAACCCAATCAGCCCCAGCATTTT
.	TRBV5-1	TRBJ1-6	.	CASSSGTVDNSPLHF	TGCGCCAGCAGCAGCGGGACTGTTGATAATTCACCCCTCCACTTT
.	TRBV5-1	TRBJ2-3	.	CASSFQGPNTDTQYF	TGCGCCAGCAGCTTCCAGGGGCCGAACACAGATACGCAGTATTTT
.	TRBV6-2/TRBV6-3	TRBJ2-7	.	CASSYQQGTQEPSAYEQYF	TGTGCCAGCAGTTACCAACAGGGAACCCAAGAACCCTCCGCCTACGAGCAGTACTTC
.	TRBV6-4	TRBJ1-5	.	CASSEKGGNQPQHF	TGTGCCAGCAGTGAGAAGGGAGGGAATCAGCCCCAGCATTTT
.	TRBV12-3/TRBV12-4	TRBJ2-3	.	CASSPLADTQYF	TGTGCCAGCAGCCCTTTAGCAGATACGCAGTATTTT
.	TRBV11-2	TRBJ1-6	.	CASSPWGGGLNSPLHF	TGTGCCAGCAGCCCCTGGGGGGGAGGGCTGAATTCACCCCTCCACTTT
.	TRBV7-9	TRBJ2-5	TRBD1	CASSLTGQHQETQYF	TGTGCCAGCAGCTTAACGGGACAGCACCAAGAGACCCAGTACTTC
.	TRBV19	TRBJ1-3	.	CAPLSQGDSGNTIYF	TGTGCCCCTCTTTCACAGGGAGACTCTGGAAACACCATATATTTT
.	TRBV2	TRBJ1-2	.	CASSVQGPLEGYTF	TGTGCCAGCAGTGTGCAGGGCCCGTTGGAGGGCTACACCTTC
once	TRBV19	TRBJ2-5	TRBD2	CASSVRGTQETQYF	TGTGCCAGTAGTGTGCGGGGGACTCAAGAGACCCAGTACTTC
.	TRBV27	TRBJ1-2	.	CASGDTLGYTF	TGTGCCAGCGGGGACACTTTGGGCTACACCTTC
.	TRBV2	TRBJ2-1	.	CASSDGGTYNEQFF	TGTGCCAGCAGTGATGGGGGGACCTACAATGAGCAGTTCTTC
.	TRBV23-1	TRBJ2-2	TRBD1	CASGGIGTGITSNTGELFF	TGCGCCAGCGGGGGAATTGGGACAGGTATAACCTCGAACACCGGGGAGCTGTTTTTT
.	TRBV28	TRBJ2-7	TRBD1	CASSPGDRVWEQYF	TGTGCCAGCAGTCCTGGGGACAGGGTTTGGGAGCAGTACTTC
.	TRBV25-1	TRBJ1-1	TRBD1	CASSGARQGGTEAFF	TGTGCCAGCAGTGGGGCCCGCCAGGGGGGCACTGAAGCTTTCTTT
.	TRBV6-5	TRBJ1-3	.	CASSGTANTIYF	TGTGCCAGCTCAGGGACTGCGAACACCATATATTTT
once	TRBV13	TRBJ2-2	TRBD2	CASMLLAGTGELFF	TGTGCCAGCATGTTACTAGCGGGCACCGGGGAGCTGTTTTTT
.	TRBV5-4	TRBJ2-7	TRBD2	CASSPRTGGGEQYF	TGTGCCAGCAGCCCGCGGACGGGGGGGGGCGAGCAGTACTTC
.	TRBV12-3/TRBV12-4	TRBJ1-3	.	CASSFPSGNTIYF	TGTGCCAGCAGCTTCCCCTCTGGAAACACCATATATTTT
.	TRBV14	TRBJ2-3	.	CASSQQGTDTQYF	TGTGCCAGCAGCCAGCAGGGCACAGATACGCAGTATTTT
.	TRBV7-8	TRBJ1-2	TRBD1	CASSWGQGGNYGYTF	TGTGCCAGCAGCTGGGGACAGGGGGGTAACTATGGCTACACCTTC
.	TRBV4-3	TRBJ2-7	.	CASSQLLRGSYEQYF	TGCGCCAGCAGCCAGCTCCTCCGGGGGTCCTACGAGCAGTACTTC
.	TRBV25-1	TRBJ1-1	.	CASREHMNTEAFF	TGTGCCAGCAGGGAACACATGAACACTGAAGCTTTCTTT
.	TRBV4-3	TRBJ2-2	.	CASSTLQGNTGELFF	TGCGCCAGCAGCACCCTACAGGGGAACACCGGGGAGCTGTTTTTT
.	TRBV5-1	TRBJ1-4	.	CASSSSGDGSEKLFF	TGCGCCAGCAGCTCCTCAGGGGACGGGTCTGAAAAACTGTTTTTT
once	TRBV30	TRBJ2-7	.	CAWSPGGGTGKLEQYF	TGTGCCTGGAGTCCCGGGGGGGGGACAGGGAAGCTCGAGCAGTACTTC
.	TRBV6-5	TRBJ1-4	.	CASSYPDRSNEKLFF	TGTGCCAGCAGTTACCCGGACAGAAGTAATGAAAAACTGTTTTTT
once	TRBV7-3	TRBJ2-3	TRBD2	CASSSQTSGGAPSSTDTQYF	TGTGCCAGCAGCTCCCAAACTAGCGGGGGGGCCCCCTCGAGCACAGATACGCAGTATTTT
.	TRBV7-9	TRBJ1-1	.	CASSLARGAGAFF	TGTGCCAGCAGCTTAGCACGGGGGGCTGGGGCTTTCTTT
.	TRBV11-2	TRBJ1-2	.	CASSLDLSGWYGYTF	TGTGCCAGCAGCTTAGATCTGTCAGGATGGTATGGCTACACCTTC
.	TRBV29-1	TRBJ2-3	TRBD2	CSGGRGPGDTQYF	TGCAGCGGCGGGAGGGGCCCCGGCGATACGCAGTATTTT
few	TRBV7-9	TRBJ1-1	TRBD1	CASAYRGTGDEAFF	TGTGCCAGCGCCTATCGTGGGACAGGGGATGAAGCTTTCTTT
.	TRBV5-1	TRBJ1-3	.	CASSTRARGAGNTIYF	TGCGCCAGCAGCACGAGAGCCAGGGGAGCTGGAAACACCATATATTTT
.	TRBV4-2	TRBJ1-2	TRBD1	CASSWDSNYGYTF	TGTGCCAGCAGCTGGGACAGCAACTATGGCTACACCTTC
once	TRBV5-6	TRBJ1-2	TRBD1	CASSLAQWRQGDYTF	TGTGCCAGCAGCTTGGCCCAATGGCGACAGGGGGACTACACCTTC
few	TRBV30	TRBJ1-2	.	CAWSVTETLYGYTF	TGTGCCTGGAGTGTCACAGAAACACTCTATGGCTACACCTTC
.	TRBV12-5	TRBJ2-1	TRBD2	CASGLLGLVPNEQFF	TGTGCTAGTGGTTTGTTAGGACTAGTCCCCAATGAGCAGTTCTTC
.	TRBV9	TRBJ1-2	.	CASSVGEGGPDGYTF	TGTGCCAGCAGCGTAGGAGAGGGGGGGCCGGATGGCTACACCTTC
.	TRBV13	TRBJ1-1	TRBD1	CASSQGVRLEAFF	TGTGCCAGCAGCCAGGGGGTAAGGCTAGAAGCTTTCTTT
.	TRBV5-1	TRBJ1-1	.	CASSRRREEAFF	TGCGCCAGCAGCAGGCGACGGGAAGAAGCTTTCTTT
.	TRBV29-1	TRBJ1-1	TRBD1	CSVATGGMTEAFF	TGCAGCGTTGCGACAGGGGGCATGACTGAAGCTTTCTTT
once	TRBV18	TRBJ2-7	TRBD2	CASSRNGGGYEQYF	TGTGCCAGCTCACGGAACGGGGGGGGATACGAGCAGTACTTC
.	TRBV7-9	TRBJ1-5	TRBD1	CASSADRGQPQHF	TGTGCCAGCAGCGCCGACAGGGGACAGCCCCAGCATTTT
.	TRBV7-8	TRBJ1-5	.	CASSSDRDQPQHF	TGTGCCAGCAGCTCCGACAGAGATCAGCCCCAGCATTTT
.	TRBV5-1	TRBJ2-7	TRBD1	CASSPRQGEGRSYEQYF	TGCGCCAGCAGCCCCAGACAGGGGGAAGGGAGATCCTACGAGCAGTACTTC
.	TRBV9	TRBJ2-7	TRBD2	CASSSGVSYEQYF	TGTGCCAGCAGTAGCGGGGTCTCCTACGAGCAGTACTTC
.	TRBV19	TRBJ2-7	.	CASSIGVGSRSYEQYF	TGTGCCAGTAGTATCGGTGTGGGTTCTAGGTCCTACGAGCAGTACTTC
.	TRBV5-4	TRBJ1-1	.	CASSSPGQRPFF	TGTGCCAGCAGCTCCCCTGGACAACGGCCTTTCTTT
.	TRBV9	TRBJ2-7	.	CASSAEGLPRNEQYF	TGTGCCAGCAGCGCGGAGGGCTTACCCCGAAACGAGCAGTACTTC
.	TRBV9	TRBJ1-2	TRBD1	CASTTGTGFYGYTF	TGTGCCAGCACAACCGGGACAGGGTTCTATGGCTACACCTTC
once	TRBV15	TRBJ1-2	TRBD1	CATSTLYRGRWDGYTF	TGTGCCACCAGCACCCTATACAGGGGGCGCTGGGATGGCTACACCTTC
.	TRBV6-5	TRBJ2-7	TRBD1	CASGTEFPLF	TGTGCCAGCGGGACAGAATTTCCACTCTTC
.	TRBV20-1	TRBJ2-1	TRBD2	CSASSGDLNEQFF	TGCAGTGCTAGTAGCGGGGACCTAAATGAGCAGTTCTTC
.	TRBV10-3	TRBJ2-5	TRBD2	CAISEVRLAGFQETQYF	TGTGCCATCAGTGAGGTGAGACTAGCGGGGTTCCAAGAGACCCAGTACTTC
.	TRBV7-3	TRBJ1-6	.	CASSLTPDRANSPLHF	TGTGCCAGCAGCTTAACGCCGGACAGAGCGAATTCACCCCTCCACTTT